Here is one TCR beta chain with its context. In the authors' methods: Cell counts per sample came from amplifying reference gene primers. Method: immunoSEQ multiplex PCR; TCRdb's copy keeps in-frame clones and lacks some. V, J and clone size are those of that table, while D and trimming were read from the DNA. The sample holds 200,000 to 250,000 clones, around 81% seen once. This record belongs to a study of blood T cell repertoires in COVID-19. Overall study: The samples span acute and convalescent COVID-19 from the United States, Italy and Spain. Sources were T cells, B-cell-depleted T cells, or PBMCs; the material itself was cDNA or gDNA.

With 6 bases removed from V and 0 bases from J, the gap between germline ends came to 8 bases. The CDR3 covers 13 residues. Source material: peripheral blood. V gene TRBV12-3 or TRBV12-4 combines with J gene TRBJ1-2, with D uncertain. The receptor was derived from a woman aged 70 to 79 with acute or convalescent COVID-19. CDR3 in amino acids: CASRRSSNYGYTF. The CDR3 nucleotides read TGTGCCAGCAGGAGGTCCTCTAACTATGGCTACACCTTC.